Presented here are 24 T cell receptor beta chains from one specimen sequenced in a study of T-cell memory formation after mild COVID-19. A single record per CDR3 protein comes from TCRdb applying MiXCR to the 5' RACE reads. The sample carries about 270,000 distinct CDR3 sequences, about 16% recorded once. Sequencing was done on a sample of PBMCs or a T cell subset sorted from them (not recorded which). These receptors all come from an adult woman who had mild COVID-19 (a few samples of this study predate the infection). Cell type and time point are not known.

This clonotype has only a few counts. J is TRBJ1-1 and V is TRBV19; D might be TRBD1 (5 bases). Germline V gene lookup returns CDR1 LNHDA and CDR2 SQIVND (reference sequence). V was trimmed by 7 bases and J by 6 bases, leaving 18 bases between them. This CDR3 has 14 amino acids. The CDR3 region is CASTQGLGRAEAFF. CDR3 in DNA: TGTGCCAGTACCCAGGGCCTGGGGAGGGCTGAAGCTTTCTTT.

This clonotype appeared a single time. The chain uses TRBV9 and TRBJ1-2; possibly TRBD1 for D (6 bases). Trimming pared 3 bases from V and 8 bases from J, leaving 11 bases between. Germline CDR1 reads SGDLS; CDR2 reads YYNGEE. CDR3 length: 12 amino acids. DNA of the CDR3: TGTGCCAGCAGCGCCGCCCAGGGGGGCTACACCTTC. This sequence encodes CASSAAQGGYTF.

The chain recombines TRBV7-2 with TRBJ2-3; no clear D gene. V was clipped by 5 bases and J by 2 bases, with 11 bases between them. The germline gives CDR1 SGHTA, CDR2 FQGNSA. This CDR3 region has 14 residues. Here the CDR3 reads CASSRDTFTDTQYF. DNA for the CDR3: TGTGCCAGCAGCCGAGACACCTTCACAGATACGCAGTATTTT.

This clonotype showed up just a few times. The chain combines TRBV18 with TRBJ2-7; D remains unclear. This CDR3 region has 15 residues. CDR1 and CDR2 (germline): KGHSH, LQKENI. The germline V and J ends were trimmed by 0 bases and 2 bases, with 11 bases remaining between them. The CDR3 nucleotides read TGTGCCAGCTCACCACCATCGGCCAGAGCCTACGAGCAGTACTTC. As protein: CASSPPSARAYEQYF.

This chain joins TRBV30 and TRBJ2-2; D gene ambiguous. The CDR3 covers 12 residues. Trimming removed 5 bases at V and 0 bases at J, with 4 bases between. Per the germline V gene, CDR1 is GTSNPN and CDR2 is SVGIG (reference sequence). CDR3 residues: CAWRANTGELFF. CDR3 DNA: TGTGCCTGGCGCGCGAACACCGGGGAGCTGTTTTTT.

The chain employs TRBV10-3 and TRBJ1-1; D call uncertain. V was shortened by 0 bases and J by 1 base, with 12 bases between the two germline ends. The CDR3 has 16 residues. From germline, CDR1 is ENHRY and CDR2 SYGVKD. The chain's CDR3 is CAISESSVHTNTEAFF. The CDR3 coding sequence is TGTGCCATCAGTGAGTCCTCGGTACACACGAACACTGAAGCTTTCTTT.

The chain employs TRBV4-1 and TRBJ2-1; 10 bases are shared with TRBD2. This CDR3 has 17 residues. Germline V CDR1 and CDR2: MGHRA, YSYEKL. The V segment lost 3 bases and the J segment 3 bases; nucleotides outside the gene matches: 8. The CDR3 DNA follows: TGCGCCAGCAGCCAGAAGCTAGCGGGAGAGGGCTACAATGAGCAGTTCTTC. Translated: CASSQKLAGEGYNEQFF.

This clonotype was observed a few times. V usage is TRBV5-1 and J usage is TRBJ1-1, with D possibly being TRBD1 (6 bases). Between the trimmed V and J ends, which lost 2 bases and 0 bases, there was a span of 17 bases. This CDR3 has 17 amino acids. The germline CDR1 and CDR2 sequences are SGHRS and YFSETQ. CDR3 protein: CASSLRGGLLLNTEAFF. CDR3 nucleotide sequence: TGCGCCAGCAGCTTAAGAGGGGGACTCCTTTTGAACACTGAAGCTTTCTTT. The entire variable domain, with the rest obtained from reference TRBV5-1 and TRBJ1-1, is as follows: KAGVTQTPRYLIKTRGQQVTLSCSPISGHRSVSWYQQTPGQGLQFLFEYFSETQRNKGNFPGRFSGRQFSNSRSEMNVSTLELGDSALYLCASSLRGGLLLNTEAFFGQGTRLTVV.

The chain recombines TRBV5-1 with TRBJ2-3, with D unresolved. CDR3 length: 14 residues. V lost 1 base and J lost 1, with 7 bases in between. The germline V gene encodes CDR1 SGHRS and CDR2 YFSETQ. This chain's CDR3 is CASSLTVGTDTQYF. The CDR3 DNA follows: TGCGCCAGCAGCTTGACGGTGGGCACAGATACGCAGTATTTT.

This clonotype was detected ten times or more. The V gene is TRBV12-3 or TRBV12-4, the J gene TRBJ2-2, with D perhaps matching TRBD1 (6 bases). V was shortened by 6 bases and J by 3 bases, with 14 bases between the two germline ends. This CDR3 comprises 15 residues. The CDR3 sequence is CASSRDRTDTGELFF. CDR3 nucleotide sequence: TGTGCCAGCAGCAGAGACAGGACTGACACCGGGGAGCTGTTTTTT.

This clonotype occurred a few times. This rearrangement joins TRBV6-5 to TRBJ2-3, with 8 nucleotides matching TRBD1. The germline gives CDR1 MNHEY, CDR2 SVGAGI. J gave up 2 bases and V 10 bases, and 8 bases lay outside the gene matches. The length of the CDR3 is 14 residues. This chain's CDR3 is CATTRTGLTDTQYF. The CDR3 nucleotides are TGTGCCACGACAAGGACAGGGCTCACAGATACGCAGTATTTT.

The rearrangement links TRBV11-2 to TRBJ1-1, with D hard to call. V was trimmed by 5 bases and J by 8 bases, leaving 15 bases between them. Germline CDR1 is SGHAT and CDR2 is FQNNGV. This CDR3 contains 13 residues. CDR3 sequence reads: CASSPGVVGEAFF. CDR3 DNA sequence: TGTGCCAGCAGCCCTGGAGTTGTAGGGGAAGCTTTCTTT.

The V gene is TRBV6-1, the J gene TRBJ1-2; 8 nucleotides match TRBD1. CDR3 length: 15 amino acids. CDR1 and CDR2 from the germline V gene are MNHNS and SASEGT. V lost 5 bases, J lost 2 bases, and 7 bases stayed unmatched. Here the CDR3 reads CASSKTGAINYGYTF. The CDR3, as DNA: TGTGCCAGCAGTAAGACAGGGGCAATCAACTATGGCTACACCTTC.

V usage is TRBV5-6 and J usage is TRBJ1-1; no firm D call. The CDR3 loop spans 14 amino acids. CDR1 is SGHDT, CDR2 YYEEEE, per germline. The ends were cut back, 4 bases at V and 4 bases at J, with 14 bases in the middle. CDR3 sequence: CASSLTVKGTEAFF. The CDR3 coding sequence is TGTGCCAGCAGCCTAACTGTGAAGGGCACTGAAGCTTTCTTT.

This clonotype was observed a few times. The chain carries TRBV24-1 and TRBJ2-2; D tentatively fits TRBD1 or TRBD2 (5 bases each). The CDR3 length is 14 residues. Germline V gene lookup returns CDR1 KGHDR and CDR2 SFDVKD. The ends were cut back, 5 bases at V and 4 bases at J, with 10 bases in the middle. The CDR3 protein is CATSVTGGTGELFF. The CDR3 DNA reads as TGTGCCACCAGTGTCACAGGAGGCACCGGGGAGCTGTTTTTT.

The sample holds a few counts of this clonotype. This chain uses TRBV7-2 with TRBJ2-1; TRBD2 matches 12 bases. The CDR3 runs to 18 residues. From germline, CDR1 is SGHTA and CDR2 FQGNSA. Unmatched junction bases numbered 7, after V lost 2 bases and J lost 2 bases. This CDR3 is CASSLSPGLAGTYNEQFF. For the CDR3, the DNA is TGTGCCAGCAGCTTATCTCCCGGACTAGCGGGGACCTACAATGAGCAGTTCTTC. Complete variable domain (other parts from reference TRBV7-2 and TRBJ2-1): GAGVSQSPSNKVTEKGKDVELRCDPISGHTALYWYRQSLGQGLEFLIYFQGNSAPDKSGLPSDRFSAERTGGSVSTLTIQRTQQEDSAVYLCASSLSPGLAGTYNEQFFGPGTRLTVL.

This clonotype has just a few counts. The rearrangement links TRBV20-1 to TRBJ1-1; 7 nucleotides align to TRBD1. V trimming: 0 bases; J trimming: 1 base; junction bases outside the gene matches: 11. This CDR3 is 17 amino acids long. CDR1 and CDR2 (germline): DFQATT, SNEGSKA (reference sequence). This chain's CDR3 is CSARDRGQGFENTEAFF. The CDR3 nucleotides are TGCAGTGCTAGAGATAGGGGGCAGGGGTTTGAGAACACTGAAGCTTTCTTT.

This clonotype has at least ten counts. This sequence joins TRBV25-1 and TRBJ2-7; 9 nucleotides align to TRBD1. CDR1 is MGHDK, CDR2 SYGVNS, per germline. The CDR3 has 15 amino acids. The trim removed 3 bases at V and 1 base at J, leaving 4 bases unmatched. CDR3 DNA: TGTGCCAGCAGTGACCCGGGACAGGGTTCCTACGAGCAGTACTTC. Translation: CASSDPGQGSYEQYF.

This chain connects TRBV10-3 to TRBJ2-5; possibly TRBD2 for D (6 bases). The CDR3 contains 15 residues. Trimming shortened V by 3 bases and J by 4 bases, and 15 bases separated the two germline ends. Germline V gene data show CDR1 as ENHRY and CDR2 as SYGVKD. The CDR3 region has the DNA TGTGCCATCAGTGACGCAGGGAGGACGGTAGAGACCCAGTACTTC. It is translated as CAISDAGRTVETQYF.

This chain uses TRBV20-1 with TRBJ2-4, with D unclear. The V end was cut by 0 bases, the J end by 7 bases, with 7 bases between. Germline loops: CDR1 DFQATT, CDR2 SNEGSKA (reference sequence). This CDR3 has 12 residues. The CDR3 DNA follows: TGCAGTGCTAGAGACCAGGTGAACATTCAGTACTTC. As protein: CSARDQVNIQYF.

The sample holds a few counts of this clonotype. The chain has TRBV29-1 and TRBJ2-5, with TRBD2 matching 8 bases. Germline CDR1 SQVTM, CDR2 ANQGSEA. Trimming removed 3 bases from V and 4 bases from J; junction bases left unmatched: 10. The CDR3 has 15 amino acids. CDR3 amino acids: CSVEAGAGVGETQYF. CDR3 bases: TGCAGCGTTGAGGCGGGAGCGGGGGTTGGAGAGACCCAGTACTTC.

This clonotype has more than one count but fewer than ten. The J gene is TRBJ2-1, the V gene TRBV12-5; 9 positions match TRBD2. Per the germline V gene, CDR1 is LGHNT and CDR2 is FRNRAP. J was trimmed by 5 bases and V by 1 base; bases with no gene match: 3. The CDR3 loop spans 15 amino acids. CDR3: CASGLGLADHNEQFF. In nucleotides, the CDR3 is TGTGCTAGTGGTTTGGGACTAGCGGACCACAATGAGCAGTTCTTC.

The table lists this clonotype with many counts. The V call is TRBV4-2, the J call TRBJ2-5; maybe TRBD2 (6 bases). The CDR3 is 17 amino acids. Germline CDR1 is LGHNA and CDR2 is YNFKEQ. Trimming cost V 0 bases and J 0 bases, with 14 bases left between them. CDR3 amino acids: CASSQDGLALYQETQYF. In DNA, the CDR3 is TGTGCCAGCAGCCAAGATGGCCTAGCGTTGTACCAAGAGACCCAGTACTTC.

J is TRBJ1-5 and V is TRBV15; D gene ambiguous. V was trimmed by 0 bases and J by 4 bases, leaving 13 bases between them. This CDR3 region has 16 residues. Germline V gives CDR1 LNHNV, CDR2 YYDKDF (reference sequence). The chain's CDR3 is CATSRDLVGENQPQHF. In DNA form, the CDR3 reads TGTGCCACCAGCAGAGATCTTGTCGGAGAAAATCAGCCCCAGCATTTT.